The 9 T cell receptor beta chains reported below all come from one sample, sequenced in a study of T-cell reconstitution after alpha-beta-depleted transplantation in children. Researchers prepared the TCRbeta library using unique molecular identifiers, the study reports. TCRdb ran MiXCR on the PCR reads and lists one entry per CDR3 protein. Of approximately 350,000 distinct CDR3 sequences detected, 15% to 20% appear once; the ten largest clones hold 35% to 50%. Sequencing used PBMCs, mostly from graft donor cells, obtained 360 days after TCRalphabeta/CD19-depleted stem cell transplant. The receptors originated from a male patient aged 2 to 9 who had a stem cell transplant for acute lymphoblastic leukemia, so the T cells may come from the graft donor.

This clonotype was counted only a few times. The chain couples TRBV4-2 to TRBJ2-7; perhaps TRBD2 as D (7 bases). CDR1 is LGHNA and CDR2 is YNFKEQ in the germline V gene. Trimming stripped 4 bases from V and 7 bases from J, with 17 bases between. The CDR3 is 14 amino acids. CDR3 sequence: CASSPQGRAWEQYF. The CDR3 nucleotides are TGTGCCAGCAGCCCCCAGGGGAGGGCCTGGGAGCAGTACTTC.

The J gene is TRBJ2-2, the V gene TRBV12-3 or TRBV12-4, with a tentative D call TRBD2 (6 bases). Between the trimmed V and J ends, which lost 6 bases and 1 base, there was a span of 15 bases. The CDR3 loop spans 16 amino acids. DNA of the CDR3: TGTGCCAGCAGCGAGTTTAGCGGCAGGAACACCGGGGAGCTGTTTTTT. Protein: CASSEFSGRNTGELFF.

The rearrangement uses TRBV28 and TRBJ2-7; D is tentatively TRBD1 or TRBD2 (7 bases each). The ends were cut back, 7 bases at V and 1 base at J, with 17 bases in the middle. This CDR3 spans 15 amino acids. Per the germline V gene, CDR1 is MDHEN and CDR2 is SYDVKM. Here the CDR3 reads CASTSSGGQSYEQYF. In DNA form, the CDR3 reads TGTGCCAGCACCAGCTCGGGGGGACAGTCCTACGAGCAGTACTTC.

The rearrangement joins TRBV4-3 to TRBJ2-3; maybe TRBD2 (6 bases). The ends were cut back, 0 bases at V and 8 bases at J, with 12 bases in the middle. CDR3 length: 14 amino acids. Germline V lookup: CDR1 LGHNA, CDR2 YSLEER. Written as DNA, the CDR3 is TGCGCCAGCAGCCAAGAATGGGAGGTGATTACGCAGTATTTT. Translating gives CASSQEWEVITQYF.

V and J are TRBV20-1 and TRBJ2-1; D is perhaps TRBD1 (5 bases). CDR3 length: 21 residues. CDR1 and CDR2 from the germline V gene are DFQATT and SNEGSKA (reference sequence). V lost 6 bases to trimming and J lost 6 bases, with 39 bases between them. The CDR3 DNA is TGCAGTGCACGACACAGGTACTCTGGGCTACTATCTTCAGCGATAGCCAATGAGCAGTTCTTC. Protein sequence: CSARHRYSGLLSSAIANEQFF.

The CDR3 bases are TGCGCCAGCAGCCAAGGGTCCGGACTCTTGGGCGAGCAGTACTTC. Encoded protein: CASSQGSGLLGEQYF. The chain is built from TRBV4-3 and TRBJ2-7; a weak D match, TRBD2 (5 bases). Trimming cost V 1 base and J 6 bases, with 16 bases left between them. Germline V CDR1 and CDR2: LGHNA, YSLEER. The CDR3 contains 15 residues.

The V and J genes are TRBV5-6 and TRBJ1-5; D uncertain. CDR3 length equals 15 residues. V lost 0 bases and J 3 bases, leaving 10 bases between the germline ends. Germline assignment: CDR1 SGHDT and CDR2 YYEEEE. CDR3 in amino acids: CASSLGPRDNQPQHF. CDR3 nucleotide sequence: TGTGCCAGCAGCTTGGGGCCGAGAGACAATCAGCCCCAGCATTTT.

This clonotype turned up a few times. V gene TRBV7-9 combines with J gene TRBJ2-2; weak D call: TRBD1 (5 bases). The CDR3 covers 15 residues. The V gene's germline CDR1 is SEHNR and CDR2 FQNEAQ (reference sequence). Trimming cost V 1 base and J 6 bases, with 12 bases left between them. The CDR3 here is CASSLGDREAGELFF. The DNA of the CDR3 is TGTGCCAGCAGCTTAGGAGACAGAGAGGCCGGGGAGCTGTTTTTT.

V is TRBV11-2 and J is TRBJ2-2; 10 nucleotides agree with TRBD2. V lost 5 bases, J lost 7 bases, and 7 bases stayed unmatched. The germline V gene encodes CDR1 SGHAT and CDR2 FQNNGV. The CDR3 has 15 residues. DNA for the CDR3: TGTGCCAGCAGCACACTAGCGGGACTGGACGGGGAGCTGTTTTTT. Protein: CASSTLAGLDGELFF. The whole variable domain, remainder taken from reference TRBV11-2 and TRBJ2-2, is EAGVAQSPRYKIIEKRQSVAFWCNPISGHATLYWYQQILGQGPKLLIQFQNNGVVDDSQLPKDRFSAERLKGVDSTLKIQPAKLEDSAVYLCASSTLAGLDGELFFGEGSRLTVL.